The 28 T cell receptor beta chains below were found in one sample sequenced in a study of neurological immune-mediated disorders. TCRdb independently ran MiXCR on the 5' RACE reads; one entry per CDR3 protein. The sample shows under 70,000 distinct CDR3 sequences, around 5.2% of them seen only once. Material: PBMCs. These receptors were taken from a woman in her 30s with multiple sclerosis.

Many counts were recorded for this clonotype. The rearrangement joins TRBV15 to TRBJ2-5; TRBD2 aligns across 8 bases. The germline gives CDR1 LNHNV, CDR2 YYDKDF (reference sequence). This CDR3 comprises 16 residues. V was clipped by 1 base and J by 5 bases; unmatched bases: 9. CDR3 coding DNA: TGTGCCACCAGCAGAGGCCTCGGGGGGGGCGCCGAGACCCAGTACTTC. Protein: CATSRGLGGGAETQYF.

The V and J genes are TRBV5-1 and TRBJ1-1; D gene uncertain. Germline-derived CDR1 and CDR2 are SGHRS and YFSETQ. Trimming cost V 4 bases and J 1 base, with 11 bases left between them. The CDR3 covers 14 residues. CDR3 sequence reads: CASSPRGQNTEAFF. The CDR3 DNA reads as TGCGCCAGCAGCCCACGGGGTCAGAACACTGAAGCTTTCTTT.

This clonotype was observed many times. The CDR3 DNA reads TGCAGTGCAGAAACCGGGACAACTCGGTGTTTCTTT. It yields the protein CSAETGTTRCFF. V gene TRBV20-1 combines with J gene TRBJ1-1; perhaps TRBD1 as D (6 bases). The germline gives CDR1 DFQATT, CDR2 SNEGSKA (reference sequence). The CDR3 spans 12 residues. With 6 bases removed from V and 13 bases from J, the gap between germline ends came to 21 bases.

This clonotype was counted ten times or more. The chain uses TRBV5-1 and TRBJ1-1, with D possibly TRBD1 on 6 matching bases. The V end was cut by 5 bases, the J end by 4 bases, with 12 bases between. The germline V gene encodes CDR1 SGHRS and CDR2 YFSETQ. This CDR3 has 13 amino acids. CDR3 region: CASRSDSGTEAFF. The CDR3 nucleotides read TGCGCCAGCAGATCGGACAGCGGCACTGAAGCTTTCTTT.

This clonotype was counted only a few times. The chain recombines TRBV20-1 with TRBJ2-7, with a possible D match to TRBD1 (6 bases). Germline V CDR1 and CDR2: DFQATT, SNEGSKA (reference sequence). Trimming cost V 4 bases and J 2 bases, with 9 bases left between them. CDR3 length: 12 amino acids. CDR3 nucleotides: TGCAGTGCTATGAAGGGGGCCTACGAGCAGTACTTC. Protein product: CSAMKGAYEQYF.

This clonotype was observed many times. V usage is TRBV12-3 or TRBV12-4 and J usage is TRBJ1-6; maybe TRBD1 (6 bases). The CDR3 totals 15 residues. Trimming stripped 3 bases from V and 5 bases from J, with 11 bases between. The CDR3: CASSFGGGNNSPLHF. CDR3 in DNA: TGTGCCAGCAGTTTCGGGGGCGGGAATAATTCACCCCTCCACTTT.

In this sample, this clonotype turned up many times. The rearrangement links TRBV7-2 to TRBJ2-5, with D unresolved. Germline CDR1 is SGHTA and CDR2 is FQGNSA. The CDR3 is 13 amino acids. Trimming cost V 1 base and J 5 bases, with 8 bases left between them. CDR3 coding DNA: TGTGCCAGCAGCTTAGGTGGAGTGGAGACCCAGTACTTC. It encodes CASSLGGVETQYF.

The CDR3 DNA is TGTGCCAACACTCCCACAGGCACTGAAGCTTTCTTT. Protein: CANTPTGTEAFF. The chain links TRBV6-2 or TRBV6-3 to TRBJ1-1, with D possibly TRBD1 on 5 matching bases. This CDR3 comprises 12 residues. Per the germline V gene, CDR1 is MNHEY and CDR2 is SVGEGT. V lost 10 bases and J lost 4, with 13 bases in between.

This clonotype was seen a handful of times. This chain uses TRBV20-1 with TRBJ2-1, with 15 bases matching TRBD2. J gave up 12 bases and V 1 base, and 4 bases lay outside the gene matches. The CDR3 sequence is 14 residues long. The V gene's germline CDR1 is DFQATT and CDR2 SNEGSKA (reference sequence). CDR3 amino acids: CSARGTSGGAGQFF. CDR3 sequence (DNA): TGCAGTGCTAGAGGGACTAGCGGGGGGGCTGGGCAGTTCTTC.

This clonotype appeared many times. The chain joins TRBV12-3 or TRBV12-4 to TRBJ2-1, with D unclear. Trimming shortened V by 2 bases and J by 6 bases, and 5 bases separated the two germline ends. The CDR3 has 12 amino acids. The CDR3 sequence: CASSLTVNEQFF. The DNA for the CDR3 is TGTGCCAGCAGTTTAACCGTCAATGAGCAGTTCTTC.

A note on this clonotype: A much bigger clone sits one base away, suggesting this may be a read error. The V call is TRBV20-1, the J call TRBJ2-7; D perhaps matches TRBD1 (6 bases). Germline CDR1 is DFQATT and CDR2 is SNEGSKA (reference sequence). V lost 5 bases to trimming and J lost 2 bases, with 13 bases between them. There are 13 residues in the CDR3. CDR3: CSAGQREPYEQYF. DNA of the CDR3: TGCAGTGCTGGACAGAGAGAGCCCTACGAGCAGTACTTC.

This CDR3 reads CASSPGPRRNEQYF. As DNA, the CDR3 is TGTGCCAGCAGTCCGGGCCCCAGGAGGAACGAGCAGTACTTC. This rearrangement joins TRBV27 to TRBJ2-7; a weak D match, TRBD2 (5 bases). Germline assignment: CDR1 MNHEY and CDR2 SMNVEV (reference sequence). CDR3 length: 14 amino acids. V was trimmed by 5 bases and J by 5 bases, leaving 16 bases between them.

This clonotype came up many times. The V call is TRBV19, the J call TRBJ2-1; D uncertain. The V gene's germline CDR1 is LNHDA and CDR2 SQIVND (reference sequence). The length of the CDR3 is 14 residues. The V end lost 1 base, the J end lost 5 bases, and 9 bases lay between the germline ends. CDR3 residues: CASSIVAPNNEQFF. Here the CDR3 DNA reads TGTGCCAGTAGTATAGTGGCACCCAACAATGAGCAGTTCTTC.

This clonotype occurred a few times. A much larger clone is a single base away; this may be a read error. The rearrangement links TRBV10-2 to TRBJ1-1; D gene unclear. Between the trimmed V and J ends, which lost 3 bases and 7 bases, there was a span of 18 bases. The germline V gene encodes CDR1 WSHSY and CDR2 SAAADI. The CDR3 has 15 residues. The CDR3 bases are TGCGCCAGCAGTGAAAGGTTGCAAAAGGCTGGTGAAGCTTTCTTT. Protein sequence: CASSERLQKAGEAFF.

The sample holds many counts of this clonotype. The chain employs TRBV5-1 and TRBJ2-7; D is unclear. Trimming shortened V by 4 bases and J by 2 bases, and 7 bases separated the two germline ends. This CDR3 is built from 12 residues. Germline CDR1 SGHRS, CDR2 YFSETQ. The CDR3 DNA reads TGCGCCAGCAGCGCAGGACCCTACGAGCAGTACTTC. This gives the protein CASSAGPYEQYF.

This clonotype appeared a single time. In this CDR3 the conserved last residue, phenylalanine or tryptophan, is missing, so a read error is likely. Written as DNA, the CDR3 is TGCAGCGGCCGAGGGGCCACCGGCCACATTCAGTACAAC. Translation: CSGRGATGHIQYN. The V and J genes are TRBV29-1 and TRBJ2-4; perhaps D is TRBD1 or TRBD2 (5 bases each). The CDR3 extends over 13 amino acids. Between the trimmed V and J ends, which lost 7 bases and 8 bases, there was a span of 18 bases. Germline V gene data show CDR1 as SQVTM and CDR2 as ANQGSEA.

This clonotype was counted many times. This chain links TRBV12-3 or TRBV12-4 with TRBJ2-5; 14 positions agree with TRBD2. This CDR3 is 16 amino acids long. The V segment lost 5 bases and the J segment 4 bases; nucleotides outside the gene matches: 6. The CDR3 nucleotides read TGTGCCAGCAGTCGGACTAGCGGGGGGTTTGGAGAGACCCAGTACTTC. It is translated as CASSRTSGGFGETQYF.

Ten or more counts support this clonotype. This rearrangement joins TRBV12-3 or TRBV12-4 to TRBJ2-7; 10 nucleotides align to TRBD2. V lost 5 bases and J lost 4; bases outside the gene matches: 8. The CDR3 covers 15 residues. CDR3 sequence (DNA): TGTGCCAGCAGTCCCAGCGGGGGGGCCGCTTACGAGCAGTACTTC. It yields the protein CASSPSGGAAYEQYF.

The rearrangement joins TRBV20-1 to TRBJ2-7; the match to TRBD2 covers 8 bases. V trimming: 0 bases; J trimming: 3 bases; junction bases outside the gene matches: 10. Germline CDR1 DFQATT, CDR2 SNEGSKA (reference sequence). The CDR3 contains 16 residues. The CDR3 DNA follows: TGCAGTGCTAGAGACACCCGGCCCCGGGGGGGCTACGAGCAGTACTTC. The encoded protein is CSARDTRPRGGYEQYF.

This clonotype was recorded a few times. A read error is possible here, since a much larger clone lies one base away. The gene calls are TRBV4-1 and TRBJ2-7; 7 bases agree with TRBD1. Trimming at V came to 1 base and at J to 3 bases, leaving 0 bases not matched to a gene. This CDR3 spans 13 amino acids. Germline values: CDR1 MGHRA, CDR2 YSYEKL. The CDR3 spells CASSQGTGYEQYF. In DNA, the CDR3 is TGCGCCAGCAGCCAAGGGACAGGCTACGAGCAGTACTTC.

This clonotype was detected only a few times. The chain has TRBV12-5 and TRBJ1-1; D is unresolved. This CDR3 comprises 15 residues. V lost 1 base and J lost 3, with 12 bases in between. Per the germline V gene, CDR1 is LGHNT and CDR2 is FRNRAP. The CDR3 region is CASGLGSFGHTEAFF. DNA for the CDR3: TGTGCTAGTGGTTTGGGTTCTTTCGGACACACTGAAGCTTTCTTT.

This clonotype was counted between two and nine times. The chain recombines TRBV7-3 with TRBJ1-2; 7 bases align to TRBD1. The CDR3 extends over 17 amino acids. The junction had 14 bases not matched to a gene; V was cut back by 6 bases and J by 1 base. Germline V gene lookup returns CDR1 SGHTA and CDR2 FQGTGA. For the CDR3, the DNA is TGTGCCAGCAGTTACGGCCGGGACAGAACTTTTAACTATGGCTACACCTTC. Its protein is CASSYGRDRTFNYGYTF.

This clonotype was found many times. The gene calls are TRBV7-2 and TRBJ1-5; 10 bases match TRBD1. J lost 7 bases, V lost 3 bases, and 3 bases had no gene match. CDR1 is SGHTA, CDR2 FQGNSA, per germline. The CDR3 is made up of 14 amino acids. This CDR3 is CASSFQTGGQPQHF. The DNA for the CDR3 is TGTGCCAGCAGCTTCCAGACAGGGGGCCAGCCCCAGCATTTT.

The sample holds many counts of this clonotype. The gene calls are TRBV20-1 and TRBJ2-1, with a weak D call TRBD2 (6 bases). Germline CDR1 is DFQATT and CDR2 is SNEGSKA (reference sequence). The CDR3 loop spans 15 amino acids. V lost 0 bases to trimming and J lost 4 bases, with 13 bases between them. CDR3 sequence (DNA): TGCAGTGCTAGAGAGGTCGGGGGAGCATACAATGAGCAGTTCTTC. The encoded protein is CSAREVGGAYNEQFF.

This clonotype has only a few counts. The chain uses TRBV7-2 and TRBJ2-1; D uncertain. Germline CDR1 is SGHTA and CDR2 is FQGNSA. CDR3 length equals 15 residues. Trimming pared 1 base from V and 4 bases from J, leaving 11 bases between. The CDR3 region is CASSLEGLPYNEQFF. CDR3 DNA: TGTGCCAGCAGCTTAGAAGGTCTCCCGTACAATGAGCAGTTCTTC.

Many counts were recorded for this clonotype. This chain joins TRBV12-3 or TRBV12-4 and TRBJ2-1; 11 bases are a match to TRBD2. The V and J ends lost 2 bases and 5 bases, in that order; junction bases with no gene match: 5. The CDR3 extends over 16 amino acids. CDR3 DNA sequence: TGTGCCAGCAGTTTAAGTCTAGCGGGGGGAGACAATGAGCAGTTCTTC. Encoded protein: CASSLSLAGGDNEQFF.

The table lists this clonotype with many counts. CDR3 region: CASSDFSSGYTGELFF. CDR3 DNA sequence: TGTGCCAGCAGTGATTTTTCTAGCGGGTACACCGGGGAGCTGTTTTTT. The genes are TRBV25-1 and TRBJ2-2, with TRBD2 matching over 8 bases. V trimming: 3 bases; J trimming: 3 bases; junction bases outside the gene matches: 6. The length of the CDR3 is 16 residues. Germline CDR1 and CDR2: MGHDK and SYGVNS.

This clonotype was counted many times. This chain connects TRBV24-1 to TRBJ2-7; D uncertain. The germline V gene has CDR1 KGHDR and CDR2 SFDVKD. V was cut by 9 bases and J by 4 bases, with 9 bases left in between. The CDR3 has 11 amino acids. Here the CDR3 DNA reads TGTGCCACCCCGAGTGGGTACGAGCAGTACTTC. As protein: CATPSGYEQYF.